This TCR beta chain was identified in a study of blood T cells in healthy people across ages. This clonotype appeared many times. V was trimmed by 1 base and J by 7 bases, leaving 7 bases between them. The CDR3 has 12 amino acids. In terms of origin and age, donors were healthy Caucasian individuals from Russia aged about 6 to 90. A sample-barcoded 5' primer and a J-beta primer mix were used in a second PCR of roughly 6 to 12 cycles. A template-switch adaptor that had 12 random nucleotides put a tag on each cDNA molecule. TCRdb called the 5' RACE reads again in MiXCR, with one record for every CDR3 protein. Of some 700,000 distinct CDR3 sequences listed, 43% are singletons.

The V call is TRBV12-3 or TRBV12-4, the J call TRBJ2-5; D is ambiguous. Source material: blood. The receptor was derived from a woman in her fifties or sixties in good health. CDR3 nucleotide sequence: TGTGCCAGCAGTTTAGAGGGCGGGACCCAGTACTTC. It encodes CASSLEGGTQYF.